What follows is one T cell receptor beta chain and its context. Antigen specificity is unknown. Preparation of TCR beta libraries was done by quantitative 5'-RACE with molecular barcodes. TCRdb re-called the 5' RACE reads with MiXCR, one entry per CDR3 protein. The sample includes more than 250,000 distinct CDR3 sequences, 6.5% to 10% of them seen just once. V gave up 4 bases and J gave up 1 base, with 15 bases separating them. The germline V gene has CDR1 SGHRS and CDR2 YFSETQ. CDR3 size: 15 residues. The data are from a study of CD8 T cells in ankylosing spondylitis. Overall study findings and caveats: Researchers report that disease-linked clones proved CD8+ and relatively rare in peripheral blood. Characteristic, it appeared, of ankylosing spondylitis blood was a TCR beta motif of seven or eight highly homologous variants. There was reportedly significant enrichment of clones that were disease-linked in matched ankylosing spondylitis synovial fluid.

The sample taken for sequencing was blood, either unsorted or a sorted T cell fraction (not recorded which). The sequence was obtained from a male donor with ankylosing spondylitis. V gene TRBV5-1 combines with J gene TRBJ2-7, with TRBD2 as a possible D gene (6 bases). This CDR3 reads CASSDAGGPSYEQYF. In nucleotides, the CDR3 is TGCGCCAGCAGCGACGCCGGGGGACCATCCTACGAGCAGTACTTC.